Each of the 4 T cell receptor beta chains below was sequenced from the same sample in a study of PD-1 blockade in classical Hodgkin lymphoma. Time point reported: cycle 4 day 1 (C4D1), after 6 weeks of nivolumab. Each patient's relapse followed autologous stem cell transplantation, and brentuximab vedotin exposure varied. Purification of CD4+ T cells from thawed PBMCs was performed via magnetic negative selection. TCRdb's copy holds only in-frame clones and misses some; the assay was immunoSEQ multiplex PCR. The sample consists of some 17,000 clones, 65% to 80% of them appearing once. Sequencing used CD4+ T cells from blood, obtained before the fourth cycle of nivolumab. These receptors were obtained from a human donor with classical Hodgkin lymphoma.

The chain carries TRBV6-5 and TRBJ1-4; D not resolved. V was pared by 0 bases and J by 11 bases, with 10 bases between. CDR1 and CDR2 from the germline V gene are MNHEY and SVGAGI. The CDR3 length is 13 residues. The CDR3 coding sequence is TGTGCCAGCAGTTACTCCAATGACAAGAAACTGTTTTTT. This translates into CASSYSNDKKLFF.

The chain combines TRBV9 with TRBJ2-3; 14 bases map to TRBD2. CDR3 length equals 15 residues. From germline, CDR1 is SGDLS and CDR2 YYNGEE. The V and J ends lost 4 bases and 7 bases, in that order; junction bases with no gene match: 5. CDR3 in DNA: TGTGCCAGCAGCCTGGGACTAGCGGGAGTATATACGCAGTATTTT. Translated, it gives CASSLGLAGVYTQYF.

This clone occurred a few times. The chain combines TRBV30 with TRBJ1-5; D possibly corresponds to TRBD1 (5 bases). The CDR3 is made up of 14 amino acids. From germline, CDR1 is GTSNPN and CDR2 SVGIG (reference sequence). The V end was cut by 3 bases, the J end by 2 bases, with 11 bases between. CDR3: CAWSQGMGNQPQHF. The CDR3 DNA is TGTGCCTGGAGCCAGGGCATGGGCAATCAGCCCCAGCATTTT.

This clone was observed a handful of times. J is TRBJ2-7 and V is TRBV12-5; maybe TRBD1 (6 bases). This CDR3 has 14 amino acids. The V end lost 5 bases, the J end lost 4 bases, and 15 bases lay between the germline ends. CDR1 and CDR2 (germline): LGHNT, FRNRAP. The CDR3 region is CASGNRDCSYEQYF. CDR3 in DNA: TGTGCTAGTGGTAACAGGGATTGCTCTTACGAGCAGTACTTC.